Following are 14 T cell receptor beta chains from one sample sequenced in a study of blood T cell repertoires in COVID-19. Produced via immunoSEQ multiplex PCR; TCRdb's table is partial and in-frame only. Here the sample spans roughly 190,000 clones, roughly 80% being singletons. Source material: peripheral blood. These receptors were obtained from a human donor with acute or convalescent COVID-19. The donor label of this sample is uncertain.

The chain has TRBV28 and TRBJ1-1, with D unresolved. Trimming took off 7 bases at V and 6 bases at J, with 18 bases between the two ends. Germline loops: CDR1 MDHEN, CDR2 SYDVKM. This CDR3 comprises 14 residues. CDR3 sequence (DNA): TGTGCCAGCATGGCGACACCGCTCGGATCTGAAGCTTTCTTT. This translates into CASMATPLGSEAFF.

This clone appeared a few times. The V gene is TRBV18, the J gene TRBJ2-7, with D maybe TRBD1 (6 bases). The CDR3 contains 15 residues. Trimming took off 3 bases at V and 1 base at J, with 13 bases between the two ends. Germline CDR1 KGHSH, CDR2 LQKENI. The CDR3 protein is CASSPRTAASYEQYF. The CDR3, as DNA: TGTGCCAGCTCACCGCGGACAGCCGCTTCCTACGAGCAGTACTTC.

V gene TRBV5-1 combines with J gene TRBJ1-1; a possible D gene is TRBD1 (5 bases). This CDR3 region has 13 residues. V was pared by 2 bases and J by 4 bases, with 9 bases between. Germline CDR1 SGHRS, CDR2 YFSETQ. CDR3 coding DNA: TGCGCCAGCAGCTTCGACAGTCCCACTGAAGCTTTCTTT. This encodes CASSFDSPTEAFF.

The chain combines TRBV18 with TRBJ2-3, with TRBD2 identical over 11 bases. From germline, CDR1 is KGHSH and CDR2 LQKENI. Trimming removed 6 bases from V and 5 bases from J; junction bases left unmatched: 10. The CDR3 has 16 residues. CDR3 DNA: TGTGCCAGCTCGCCCAGACTAGCGGGACCTAGAGATACGCAGTATTTT. This translates into CASSPRLAGPRDTQYF. Together with reference TRBV18 and TRBJ2-3, the CDR3 gives the full variable domain: NAGVMQNPRHLVRRRGQEARLRCSPMKGHSHVYWYRQLPEEGLKFMVYLQKENIIDESGMPKERFSAEFPKEGPSILRIQQVVRGDSAAYFCASSPRLAGPRDTQYFGPGTRLTVL.

V is TRBV5-5 and J is TRBJ1-1; no firm D call. Germline lookup yields CDR1 SGHKS and CDR2 YYEKEE (reference sequence). CDR3 length: 14 amino acids. V was shortened by 2 bases and J by 5 bases, with 13 bases between the two germline ends. The CDR3, as DNA: TGTGCCAGCAGCTTCGGCGGGGTGTCAACTGAAGCTTTCTTT. Protein: CASSFGGVSTEAFF.

The V and J genes are TRBV29-1 and TRBJ1-3, with D perhaps matching TRBD1 (6 bases). This CDR3 contains 14 residues. The germline V gene encodes CDR1 SQVTM and CDR2 ANQGSEA. The ends were cut back, 5 bases at V and 0 bases at J, with 11 bases in the middle. The CDR3 bases are TGCAGCGTTATGGACAGCATCTCTGGAAACACCATATATTTT. Amino acids: CSVMDSISGNTIYF.

The J gene is TRBJ2-7, the V gene TRBV24-1; 9 positions agree with TRBD2. Trimming took 4 bases from V and 0 from J; bases not matched to a gene: 12. The CDR3 runs 18 residues. Per the germline V gene, CDR1 is KGHDR and CDR2 is SFDVKD. The CDR3 here is CATSDHEHSGRSSYEQYF. The CDR3 nucleotides are TGTGCCACCAGTGACCACGAACATAGCGGGAGAAGCTCCTACGAGCAGTACTTC.

The CDR3 is CASSHVQGAERSGYTF. The CDR3 nucleotides read TGTGCCAGCAGCCATGTACAGGGGGCGGAAAGAAGTGGCTACACCTTC. The V and J genes are TRBV14 and TRBJ1-2; TRBD1 aligns across 9 bases. Germline V gives CDR1 SGHDN, CDR2 FVKESK. CDR3 length: 16 amino acids. V shed 3 bases, J shed 7 bases, and the junction held 12 bases outside the gene matches.

The V gene is TRBV30, the J gene TRBJ1-5; D not certain. Trimming pared 0 bases from V and 0 bases from J, leaving 12 bases between. The CDR3 contains 16 residues. The germline V gene encodes CDR1 GTSNPN and CDR2 SVGIG (reference sequence). In nucleotides, the CDR3 is TGTGCCTGGAGTGTACAAGGAAGGAGTAGCAATCAGCCCCAGCATTTT. Translated: CAWSVQGRSSNQPQHF.

On this clone itself: The sample contains more than one DNA sequence encoding this CDR3. The chain carries TRBV7-3 and TRBJ2-6, with TRBD2 identical over 8 bases. This CDR3 has 18 amino acids. V gave up 2 bases and J gave up 0 bases; unmatched junction bases: 6. Germline V gene sequence: CDR1 SGHTA, CDR2 FQGTGA. The CDR3 protein is CASSLRAGGGSGANVLTF. DNA for the CDR3: TGTGCCAGCAGCTTACGGGCCGGGGGGGGCTCTGGGGCCAACGTCCTGACTTTC.

The chain carries TRBV29-1 and TRBJ1-6, with D uncertain. The V end was cut by 4 bases, the J end by 5 bases, with 6 bases between. The CDR3 has 12 amino acids. Germline loops: CDR1 SQVTM, CDR2 ANQGSEA. CDR3 amino acids: CSVGQNNSPLHF. In DNA, the CDR3 is TGCAGCGTTGGGCAGAATAATTCACCCCTCCACTTT.

V is TRBV28 and J is TRBJ1-4, with 11 bases identical to TRBD1. The length of the CDR3 is 16 residues. From germline, CDR1 is MDHEN and CDR2 SYDVKM. The J segment lost 11 bases and the V segment lost 7 bases, leaving 15 bases of the junction unmatched. CDR3: CASNFSPDRGRYKLFF. As DNA, the CDR3 is TGTGCCAGCAATTTTTCGCCGGACAGGGGGCGCTACAAACTGTTTTTT.

V usage is TRBV19 and J usage is TRBJ1-2, with TRBD1 matching 7 bases. The ends lost 7 bases at V and 8 bases at J; junction bases unmatched: 7. The CDR3 sequence is 12 residues long. Germline V CDR1 and CDR2: LNHDA, SQIVND (reference sequence). CDR3 sequence reads: CASKEGARGYTF. CDR3 bases: TGTGCCAGTAAGGAGGGGGCGCGAGGCTACACCTTC.

This clone occurred a few times. This chain uses TRBV2 with TRBJ1-2; D remains unclear. This CDR3 contains 14 residues. Deletions cut 5 bases from V and 4 bases from J, with 14 bases between. Germline V gene lookup returns CDR1 SNHLY and CDR2 FYNNEI. CDR3 region: CASSQSGFSYGYTF. DNA of the CDR3: TGTGCCAGCAGTCAGTCAGGTTTCTCCTATGGCTACACCTTC.